This passage covers 23 T cell receptor beta chains from one sample sequenced in a study of early stage breast cancer tumors. Assay used: immunoSEQ multiplex PCR; TCRdb lists only in-frame clones, some missing. The sample lists tens of thousands of clones, 74% occurring once. The sequencing input was blood. These receptors originate from a person in their 40s with breast cancer.

This clone was picked up one time. The rearrangement joins TRBV7-2 to TRBJ2-7; D is perhaps TRBD1 or TRBD2 (5 bases each). This CDR3 is built from 14 residues. V lost 2 bases to trimming and J lost 2 bases, with 10 bases between them. The germline V gene has CDR1 SGHTA and CDR2 FQGNSA. The CDR3 region is CASSLRDGAYEQYF. The CDR3 nucleotides read TGTGCCAGCAGCTTAAGGGACGGTGCCTACGAGCAGTACTTC.

This clone was detected only a few times. The chain couples TRBV21-1 to TRBJ2-7. TRBV21-1 has pseudogene status. The CDR3 loop spans 13 amino acids. CDR3 sequence: CASRRLRKYEQYF. The CDR3 nucleotides read TGTGCCAGCAGAAGATTACGGAAATACGAGCAGTACTTC.

This clone was observed a few times. The V and J genes are TRBV18 and TRBJ2-3; 7 bases line up with TRBD1. V shed 6 bases, J shed 3 bases, and the junction held 9 bases outside the gene matches. Germline CDR1 is KGHSH and CDR2 is LQKENI. The CDR3 loop spans 15 amino acids. The DNA for the CDR3 is TGTGCCAGCTCCCTACAACGGACAGGTACAGATACGCAGTATTTT. Protein product: CASSLQRTGTDTQYF.

The chain recombines TRBV27 with TRBJ2-7; 10 bases are shared with TRBD1. CDR1 and CDR2 (germline): MNHEY, SMNVEV (reference sequence). V shed 5 bases and J 5 bases; nucleotides not matched to a gene: 3. The CDR3 has 13 residues. The CDR3 bases are TGTGCCAGCAGTAGTGGACAGGGGGACGAGCAGTACTTC. Encoded protein: CASSSGQGDEQYF.

This clone turned up a few times. The V gene is TRBV5-1, the J gene TRBJ2-1; TRBD2 aligns across 7 bases. Germline-derived CDR1 and CDR2 are SGHRS and YFSETQ. Trimming removed 3 bases from V and 3 bases from J; junction bases left unmatched: 12. CDR3 size: 17 residues. The CDR3 DNA reads TGCGCCAGCAGCTCCTCGGGAGTGGGAGGGGTCTACAATGAGCAGTTCTTC. Translated: CASSSSGVGGVYNEQFF.

This CDR3 is CASSLAPDTEAFF. DNA for the CDR3: TGTGCCAGCAGCTTAGCCCCGGACACTGAAGCTTTCTTT. This rearrangement joins TRBV7-8 to TRBJ1-1; unclear D gene. Germline V gives CDR1 SGHVS, CDR2 FQNEAQ. The CDR3 extends over 13 amino acids. Trimming left V 0 bases short and J 3 bases short, with 5 bases between.

This sequence joins TRBV5-1 and TRBJ1-2; weak D call: TRBD1 (6 bases). The CDR3 contains 15 residues. Trimming cost V 4 bases and J 4 bases, with 17 bases left between them. Germline CDR1 is SGHRS and CDR2 is YFSETQ. The CDR3 reads CASSLNRDNGYGYTF. CDR3 nucleotides: TGCGCCAGCAGCCTAAACCGGGACAACGGCTATGGCTACACCTTC. Combining the CDR3 with reference TRBV5-1 and TRBJ1-2 gives the whole variable domain KAGVTQTPRYLIKTRGQQVTLSCSPISGHRSVSWYQQTPGQGLQFLFEYFSETQRNKGNFPGRFSGRQFSNSRSEMNVSTLELGDSALYLCASSLNRDNGYGYTFGSGTRLTVV.

This chain joins TRBV5-5 and TRBJ2-7, with D perhaps matching TRBD1 (5 bases). The germline gives CDR1 SGHKS, CDR2 YYEKEE (reference sequence). The CDR3 loop spans 14 amino acids. Trimming took off 0 bases at V and 11 bases at J, with 18 bases between the two ends. The CDR3 here is CASSLDRPSGAEYF. The CDR3 region has the DNA TGTGCCAGCAGCTTGGACAGGCCCAGTGGGGCTGAGTACTTC.

J is TRBJ1-1 and V is TRBV6-5; D may be TRBD1 (5 bases). V was clipped by 4 bases and J by 5 bases, with 14 bases between them. The CDR3 is 14 amino acids. Looked up from germline, CDR1 is MNHEY and CDR2 is SVGAGI. The chain's CDR3 is CASSLLRGETEAFF. The CDR3 bases are TGTGCCAGCAGTTTACTTAGGGGAGAGACTGAAGCTTTCTTT.

The CDR3 loop reads CASSLQGRGEKLFF. The CDR3 DNA sequence: TGTGCCAGCAGCTTGCAGGGGAGAGGTGAAAAACTGTTTTTT. V and J are TRBV5-4 and TRBJ1-4; D is possibly TRBD1 (6 bases). V gave up 1 base and J gave up 7 bases, with 11 bases separating them. The CDR3 sequence is 14 residues long. CDR1 is SGHNT and CDR2 is YYREEE in the germline V gene (reference sequence).

Only a few counts were recorded for this clone. The chain is built from TRBV9 and TRBJ1-1; 7 bases are shared with TRBD1. The junction had 5 bases not matched to a gene; V was cut back by 0 bases and J by 6 bases. Germline V lookup: CDR1 SGDLS, CDR2 YYNGEE. This CDR3 contains 14 residues. Here the CDR3 reads CASSVGDSTSEAFF. CDR3 DNA sequence: TGTGCCAGCAGCGTAGGGGACAGCACATCTGAAGCTTTCTTT.

The chain couples TRBV7-6 to TRBJ2-7, with 8 bases matching TRBD1. The V and J ends lost 5 bases and 3 bases, in that order; junction bases with no gene match: 9. This CDR3 region has 15 residues. Germline V gene data show CDR1 as SGHVS and CDR2 as FNYEAQ. The CDR3 is CASSVSQGQDYEQYF. The DNA of the CDR3 is TGTGCCAGCAGCGTTAGCCAGGGACAGGACTACGAGCAGTACTTC.

The CDR3 here is CASSTRQGGLAKNIQYF. The CDR3 bases are TGTGCCAGTAGTACCCGACAGGGTGGGCTAGCCAAAAACATTCAGTACTTC. The J gene is TRBJ2-4, the V gene TRBV19; TRBD1 matches at 7 bases. This CDR3 contains 17 residues. The J segment lost 0 bases and the V segment lost 4 bases, leaving 9 bases of the junction unmatched. Germline V gives CDR1 LNHDA, CDR2 SQIVND (reference sequence).

The chain links TRBV28 to TRBJ2-2, with TRBD2 matching over 7 bases. The CDR3 spans 14 residues. Per germline, CDR1 MDHEN and CDR2 SYDVKM. After removal of 6 bases from V and 1 base from J, the junction contained 2 bases not matched to a gene. CDR3 amino acids: CASRPSGNTGELFF. The CDR3 DNA reads as TGTGCCAGCAGACCTAGCGGGAACACCGGGGAGCTGTTTTTT.

The V gene is TRBV6-5, the J gene TRBJ2-5; tentatively, D is TRBD1 or TRBD2 (5 bases each). The germline V gene encodes CDR1 MNHEY and CDR2 SVGAGI. The V end lost 4 bases, the J end lost 3 bases, and 15 bases lay between the germline ends. The CDR3 runs to 15 residues. CDR3 residues: CASSSLKMGEETQYF. CDR3 DNA: TGTGCCAGCAGTTCTCTGAAAATGGGGGAAGAGACCCAGTACTTC.

V and J are TRBV5-4 and TRBJ2-2; 10 bases agree with TRBD2. CDR3 length: 15 amino acids. The germline V gene has CDR1 SGHNT and CDR2 YYREEE (reference sequence). J lost 6 bases, V lost 3 bases, and 5 bases had no gene match. The CDR3 loop reads CASSSGTSVPGELFF. DNA for the CDR3: TGTGCCAGCAGCTCCGGGACTAGCGTTCCCGGGGAGCTGTTTTTT.

The gene calls are TRBV29-1 and TRBJ2-5; 10 bases are a match to TRBD2. From germline, CDR1 is SQVTM and CDR2 ANQGSEA. This CDR3 comprises 15 residues. V gave up 1 base and J gave up 5 bases; unmatched junction bases: 7. This chain's CDR3 is CSVEGEREGRETQYF. In nucleotides, the CDR3 is TGCAGCGTTGAAGGAGAGCGGGAGGGACGGGAGACCCAGTACTTC.

CDR3 in amino acids: CASSFYTGSEQYF. The CDR3 nucleotides are TGTGCCAGCAGCTTCTACACCGGGAGCGAGCAGTACTTC. The chain couples TRBV11-3 to TRBJ2-7; D is possibly TRBD2 (6 bases). CDR3 length equals 13 residues. V lost 3 bases and J 6 bases, leaving 12 bases between the germline ends. The germline CDR1 and CDR2 sequences are SGHNT and YENEEA. Drawing the rest from reference TRBV11-3 and TRBJ2-7, the complete variable domain is EAGVVQSPRYKIIEKKQPVAFWCNPISGHNTLYWYLQNLGQGPELLIRYENEEAVDDSQLPKDRFSAERLKGVDSTLKIQPAELGDSAVYLCASSFYTGSEQYFGPGTRLTVT.

The chain combines TRBV6-4 with TRBJ2-1, with TRBD2 matching 12 bases. Germline lookup yields CDR1 MRHNA and CDR2 SNTAGT. The CDR3 sequence is 14 residues long. The trim removed 2 bases at V and 7 bases at J, leaving 0 bases unmatched. Here the CDR3 DNA reads TGTGCCAGCAGTGACGGGACTAGCGGGAATGAGCAGTTCTTC. It yields the protein CASSDGTSGNEQFF.

This clone was seen only once. The V gene is TRBV14, the J gene TRBJ2-3; 7 bases match TRBD2. There are 15 residues in the CDR3. Germline-derived CDR1 and CDR2 are SGHDN and FVKESK. Unmatched junction bases numbered 5, after V lost 2 bases and J lost 3 bases. The CDR3 DNA sequence: TGTGCCAGCAGCCAACAAGCGGGGCAAACAGATACGCAGTATTTT. Translation: CASSQQAGQTDTQYF. Full variable domain (remainder filled in from reference TRBV14 and TRBJ2-3): EAGVTQFPSHSVIEKGQTVTLRCDPISGHDNLYWYRRVMGKEIKFLLHFVKESKQDESGMPNNRFLAERTGGTYSTLKVQPAELEDSGVYFCASSQQAGQTDTQYFGPGTRLTVL.

The CDR3 nucleotides are TGCGCCAGCAGCCAACGGGAAGGAGAGACCCAGTACTTC. Amino acid sequence: CASSQREGETQYF. The rearrangement uses TRBV4-1 and TRBJ2-5; TRBD2 might be the D (5 bases). The ends were cut back, 2 bases at V and 4 bases at J, with 8 bases in the middle. The CDR3 spans 13 residues. The germline CDR1 and CDR2 sequences are MGHRA and YSYEKL.

V and J are TRBV6-5 and TRBJ1-2, with D possibly matching TRBD1 (5 bases). There are 13 residues in the CDR3. Germline V lookup: CDR1 MNHEY, CDR2 SVGAGI. Trimming stripped 6 bases from V and 4 bases from J, with 12 bases between. This CDR3 reads CASRETDSYGYTF. The CDR3 region has the DNA TGTGCCAGCAGAGAGACAGATAGCTATGGCTACACCTTC.

The CDR3 loop is CASGDRGPREQYF. DNA for the CDR3: TGTGCCAGCGGAGACAGGGGGCCGCGCGAGCAGTACTTC. The chain is built from TRBV28 and TRBJ2-7; 10 nucleotides line up with TRBD1. The CDR3 totals 13 residues. Germline trimming cut 8 bases from V and 6 bases from J; bases unmatched to any gene: 7. Looked up from germline, CDR1 is MDHEN and CDR2 is SYDVKM.